This TCR beta chain was found in a study of OX40 agonist ivuxolimab in advanced cancers. The CDR3 loop spans 14 amino acids. Germline loops: CDR1 MDHEN, CDR2 SYDVKM. Trimming left V 6 bases short and J 8 bases short, with 17 bases between. Only in-frame clones appear in the TCRdb table, and some are missing; sequencing was by immunoSEQ multiplex PCR. The sample yields 85,000 to 130,000 clones, just over 90% seen once. This TCR was recovered from an adult with an advanced solid tumor such as melanoma, head and neck, liver or kidney cancer. Sequences were derived from CD4+ or CD8+ T cells sorted from blood, sampled in a trial of the OX40 agonist ivuxolimab. The chain recombines TRBV28 with TRBJ2-1; perhaps TRBD2 as D (5 bases). The CDR3 DNA reads TGTGCCAGCAGCTTCTCCCCGGCGCGGGATGAGCAGTTCTTC. Translated, it gives CASSFSPARDEQFF.